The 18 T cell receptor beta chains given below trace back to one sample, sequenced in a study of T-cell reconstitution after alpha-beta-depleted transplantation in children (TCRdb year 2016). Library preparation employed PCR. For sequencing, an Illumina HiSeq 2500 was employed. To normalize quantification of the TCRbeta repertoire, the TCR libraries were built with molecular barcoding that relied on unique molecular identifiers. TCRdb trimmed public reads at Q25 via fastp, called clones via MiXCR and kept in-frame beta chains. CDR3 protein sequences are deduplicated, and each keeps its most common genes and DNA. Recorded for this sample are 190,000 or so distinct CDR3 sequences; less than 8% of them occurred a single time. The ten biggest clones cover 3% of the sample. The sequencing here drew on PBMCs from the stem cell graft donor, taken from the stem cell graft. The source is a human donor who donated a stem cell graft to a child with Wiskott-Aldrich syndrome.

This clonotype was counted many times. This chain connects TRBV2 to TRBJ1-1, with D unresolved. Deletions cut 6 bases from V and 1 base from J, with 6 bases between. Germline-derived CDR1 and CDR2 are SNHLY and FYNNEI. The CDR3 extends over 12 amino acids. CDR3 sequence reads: CASSPRNTEAFF. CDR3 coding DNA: TGTGCCAGCAGCCCTCGGAACACTGAAGCTTTCTTT.

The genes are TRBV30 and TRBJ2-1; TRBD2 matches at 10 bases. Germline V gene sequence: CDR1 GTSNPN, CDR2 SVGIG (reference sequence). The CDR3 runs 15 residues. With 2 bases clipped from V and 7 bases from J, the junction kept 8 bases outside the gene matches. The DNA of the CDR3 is TGTGCCTGGAGTCGTAGCGGGGGGAGAAGAAATGAGCAGTTCTTC. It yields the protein CAWSRSGGRRNEQFF.

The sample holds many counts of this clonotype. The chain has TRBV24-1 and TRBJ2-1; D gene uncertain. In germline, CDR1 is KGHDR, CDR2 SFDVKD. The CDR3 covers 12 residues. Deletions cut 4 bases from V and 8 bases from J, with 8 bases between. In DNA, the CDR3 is TGTGCCACCAGTGAGTCTAGGGATGAGCAGTTCTTC. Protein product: CATSESRDEQFF.

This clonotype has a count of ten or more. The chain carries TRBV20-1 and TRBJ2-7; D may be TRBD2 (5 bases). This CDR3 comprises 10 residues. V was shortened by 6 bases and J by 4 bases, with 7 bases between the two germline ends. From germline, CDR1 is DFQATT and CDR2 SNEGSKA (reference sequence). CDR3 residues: CSASGYEQYF. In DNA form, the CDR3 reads TGCAGTGCATCGGGGTACGAGCAGTACTTC.

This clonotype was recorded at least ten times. The CDR3 region has the DNA TGTGCCAGCACCCCGGTGCGAGCGGGAGGGCCCTACAATGAGCAGTTCTTC. Encoded protein: CASTPVRAGGPYNEQFF. The chain uses TRBV11-2 and TRBJ2-1; 10 positions agree with TRBD2. The CDR3 totals 17 residues. Germline V gene lookup returns CDR1 SGHAT and CDR2 FQNNGV. The J segment lost 2 bases and the V segment lost 7 bases, leaving 11 bases of the junction unmatched.

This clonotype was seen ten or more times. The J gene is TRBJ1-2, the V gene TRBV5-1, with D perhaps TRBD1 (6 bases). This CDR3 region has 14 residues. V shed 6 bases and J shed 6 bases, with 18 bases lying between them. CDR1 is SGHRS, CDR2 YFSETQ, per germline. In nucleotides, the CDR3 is TGCGCCAGCAAGGAAACTACAGGGATCGATGGCTACACCTTC. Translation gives CASKETTGIDGYTF. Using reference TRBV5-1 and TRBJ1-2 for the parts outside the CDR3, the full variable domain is KAGVTQTPRYLIKTRGQQVTLSCSPISGHRSVSWYQQTPGQGLQFLFEYFSETQRNKGNFPGRFSGRQFSNSRSEMNVSTLELGDSALYLCASKETTGIDGYTFGSGTRLTVV.

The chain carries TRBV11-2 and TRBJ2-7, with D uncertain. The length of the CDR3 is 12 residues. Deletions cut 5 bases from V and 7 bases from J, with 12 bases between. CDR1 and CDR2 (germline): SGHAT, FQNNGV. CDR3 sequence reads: CASSPFIEEQYF. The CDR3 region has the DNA TGTGCCAGCAGCCCCTTTATTGAAGAGCAGTACTTC. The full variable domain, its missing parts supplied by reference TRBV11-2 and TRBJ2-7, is EAGVAQSPRYKIIEKRQSVAFWCNPISGHATLYWYQQILGQGPKLLIQFQNNGVVDDSQLPKDRFSAERLKGVDSTLKIQPAKLEDSAVYLCASSPFIEEQYFGPGTRLTVT.

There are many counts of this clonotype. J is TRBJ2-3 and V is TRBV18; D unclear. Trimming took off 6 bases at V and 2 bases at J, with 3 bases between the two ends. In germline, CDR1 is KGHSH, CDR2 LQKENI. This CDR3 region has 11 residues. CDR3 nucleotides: TGTGCCAGCTCGACCACAGATACGCAGTATTTT. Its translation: CASSTTDTQYF.

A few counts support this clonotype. CDR3 nucleotides: TGTGCCAGCAGTTGGACCGGGACTCTTGGTGAGCAGTTCTTC. Translation gives CASSWTGTLGEQFF. This chain uses TRBV6-5 with TRBJ2-1, with TRBD2 as a possible D gene (6 bases). Germline V gives CDR1 MNHEY, CDR2 SVGAGI. V was trimmed by 4 bases and J by 9 bases, leaving 16 bases between them. This CDR3 comprises 14 residues.

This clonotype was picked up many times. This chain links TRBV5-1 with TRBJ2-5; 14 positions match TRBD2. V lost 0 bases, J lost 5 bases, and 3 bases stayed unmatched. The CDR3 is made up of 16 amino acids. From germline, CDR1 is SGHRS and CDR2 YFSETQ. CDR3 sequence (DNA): TGCGCCAGCAGCTTGGGGACTAGCGGGAGGACTGAGACCCAGTACTTC. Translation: CASSLGTSGRTETQYF. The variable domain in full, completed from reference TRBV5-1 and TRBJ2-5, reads KAGVTQTPRYLIKTRGQQVTLSCSPISGHRSVSWYQQTPGQGLQFLFEYFSETQRNKGNFPGRFSGRQFSNSRSEMNVSTLELGDSALYLCASSLGTSGRTETQYFGPGTRLLVL.

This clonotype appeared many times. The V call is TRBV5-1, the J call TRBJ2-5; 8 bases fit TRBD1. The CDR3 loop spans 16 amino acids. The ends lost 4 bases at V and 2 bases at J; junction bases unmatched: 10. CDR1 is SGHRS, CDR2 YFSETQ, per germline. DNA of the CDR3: TGCGCCAGCAGCGACGGACAGGGAGAAGGTCAAGAGACCCAGTACTTC. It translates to CASSDGQGEGQETQYF.

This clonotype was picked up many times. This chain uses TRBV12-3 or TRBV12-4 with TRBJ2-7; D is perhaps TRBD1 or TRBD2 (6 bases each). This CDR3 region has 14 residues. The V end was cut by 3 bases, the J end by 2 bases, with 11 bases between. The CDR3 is CASSLWGATYEQYF. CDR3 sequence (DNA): TGTGCCAGCAGTTTGTGGGGGGCCACCTACGAGCAGTACTTC.

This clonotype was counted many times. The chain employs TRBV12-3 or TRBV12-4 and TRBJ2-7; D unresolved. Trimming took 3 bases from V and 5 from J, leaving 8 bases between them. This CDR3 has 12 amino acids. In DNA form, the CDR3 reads TGTGCCAGCAGTTTCATGGGTGACGAGCAGTACTTC. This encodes CASSFMGDEQYF.

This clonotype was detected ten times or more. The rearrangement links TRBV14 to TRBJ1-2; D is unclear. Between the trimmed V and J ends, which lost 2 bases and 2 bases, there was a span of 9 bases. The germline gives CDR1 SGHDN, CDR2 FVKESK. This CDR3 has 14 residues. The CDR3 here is CASSQLENNYGYTF. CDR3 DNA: TGTGCCAGCAGCCAACTGGAAAACAACTATGGCTACACCTTC.

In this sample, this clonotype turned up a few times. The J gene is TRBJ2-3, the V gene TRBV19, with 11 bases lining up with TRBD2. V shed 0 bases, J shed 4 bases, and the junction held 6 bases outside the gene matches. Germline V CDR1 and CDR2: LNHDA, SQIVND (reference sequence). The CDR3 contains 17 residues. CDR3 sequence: CASSIDSTSGISDTQYF. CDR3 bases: TGTGCCAGTAGTATAGACTCGACTAGCGGGATCTCAGATACGCAGTATTTT.

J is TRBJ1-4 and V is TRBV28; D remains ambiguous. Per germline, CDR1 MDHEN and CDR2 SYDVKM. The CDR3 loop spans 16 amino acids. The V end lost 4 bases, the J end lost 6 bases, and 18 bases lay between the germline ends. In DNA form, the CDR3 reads TGTGCCAGCAGTTCCCACCCCCTCCTGTTACATGAAAAACTGTTTTTT. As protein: CASSSHPLLLHEKLFF.

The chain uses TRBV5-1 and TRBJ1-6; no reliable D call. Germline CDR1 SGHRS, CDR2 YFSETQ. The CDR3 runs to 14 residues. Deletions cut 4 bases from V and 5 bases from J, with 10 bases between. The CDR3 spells CASSPFDDNSPLHF. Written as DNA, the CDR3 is TGCGCCAGCAGCCCCTTCGATGATAATTCACCCCTCCACTTT. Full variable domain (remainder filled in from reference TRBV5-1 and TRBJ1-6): KAGVTQTPRYLIKTRGQQVTLSCSPISGHRSVSWYQQTPGQGLQFLFEYFSETQRNKGNFPGRFSGRQFSNSRSEMNVSTLELGDSALYLCASSPFDDNSPLHFGNGTRLTVT.

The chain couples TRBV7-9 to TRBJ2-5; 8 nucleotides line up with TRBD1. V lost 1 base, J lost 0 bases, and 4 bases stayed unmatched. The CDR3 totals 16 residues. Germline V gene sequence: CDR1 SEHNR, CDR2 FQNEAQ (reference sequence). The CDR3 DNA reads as TGTGCCAGCAGCTTAGAGACAGGGGTGGACCAAGAGACCCAGTACTTC. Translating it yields CASSLETGVDQETQYF.